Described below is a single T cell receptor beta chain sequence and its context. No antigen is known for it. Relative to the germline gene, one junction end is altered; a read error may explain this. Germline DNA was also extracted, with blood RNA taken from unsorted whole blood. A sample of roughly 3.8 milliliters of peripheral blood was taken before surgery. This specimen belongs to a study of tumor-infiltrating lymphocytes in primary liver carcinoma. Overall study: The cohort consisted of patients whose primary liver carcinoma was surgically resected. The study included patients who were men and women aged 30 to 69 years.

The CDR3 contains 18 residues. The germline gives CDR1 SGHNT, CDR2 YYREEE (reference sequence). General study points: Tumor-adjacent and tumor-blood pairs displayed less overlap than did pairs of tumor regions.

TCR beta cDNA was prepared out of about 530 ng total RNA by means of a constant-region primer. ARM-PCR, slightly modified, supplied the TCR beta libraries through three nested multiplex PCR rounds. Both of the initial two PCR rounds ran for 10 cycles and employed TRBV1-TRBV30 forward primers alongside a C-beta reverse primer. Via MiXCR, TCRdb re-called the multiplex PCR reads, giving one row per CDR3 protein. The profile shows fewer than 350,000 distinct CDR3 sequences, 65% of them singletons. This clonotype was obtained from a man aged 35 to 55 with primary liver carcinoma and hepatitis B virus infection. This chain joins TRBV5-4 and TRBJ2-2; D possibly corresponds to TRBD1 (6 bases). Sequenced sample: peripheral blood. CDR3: CANSLGAFGRRLTGELFF. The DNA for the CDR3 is TGTGCCAACAGCTTGGGGGCCTTCGGTAGGAGGCTTACCGGGGAGCTGTTTTTT.